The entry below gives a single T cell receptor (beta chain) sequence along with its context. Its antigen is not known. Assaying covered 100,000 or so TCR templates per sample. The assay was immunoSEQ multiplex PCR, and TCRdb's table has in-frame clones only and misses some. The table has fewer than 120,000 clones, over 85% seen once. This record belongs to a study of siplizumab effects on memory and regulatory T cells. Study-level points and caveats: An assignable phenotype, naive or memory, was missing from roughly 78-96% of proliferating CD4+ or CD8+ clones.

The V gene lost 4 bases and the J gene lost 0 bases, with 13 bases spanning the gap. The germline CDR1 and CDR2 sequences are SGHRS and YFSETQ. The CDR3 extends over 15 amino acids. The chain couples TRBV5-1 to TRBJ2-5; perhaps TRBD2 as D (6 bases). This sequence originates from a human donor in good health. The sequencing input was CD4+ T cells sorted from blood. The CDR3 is CASSRKLAYQETQYF. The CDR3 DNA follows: TGCGCCAGCAGCCGGAAACTAGCCTACCAAGAGACCCAGTACTTC.